This entry lists 6 T cell receptor beta chains sequenced from one sample in a study of T cell responses to AZD1222 COVID-19 vaccine. Libraries were prepared by immunoSEQ multiplex PCR; TCRdb keeps only in-frame clonotypes and omits some of them. The table has tens of thousands of clones, 90% to 95% seen once. Sequenced material: peripheral blood, taken on day 0 of AZD1222 vaccination. The receptors stem from an adult in good health.

This CDR3 is CASSLGGLLNEKLFF. The CDR3 bases are TGTGCCAGCAGTTTGGGCGGACTACTAAATGAAAAACTGTTTTTT. The V and J genes are TRBV28 and TRBJ1-4; D gene uncertain. The CDR3 has 15 residues. The germline V gene has CDR1 MDHEN and CDR2 SYDVKM. V lost 3 bases and J lost 5, with 13 bases in between.

The chain links TRBV5-1 to TRBJ1-4; possibly TRBD1 for D (6 bases). CDR3 length equals 13 residues. Between the trimmed V and J ends, which lost 3 bases and 5 bases, there was a span of 8 bases. Germline V lookup: CDR1 SGHRS, CDR2 YFSETQ. The CDR3 DNA reads as TGCGCCAGCAGCTCTGGACAGAATGAAAAACTGTTTTTT. The encoded protein is CASSSGQNEKLFF. Filled out from reference TRBV5-1 and TRBJ1-4, the complete variable domain reads KAGVTQTPRYLIKTRGQQVTLSCSPISGHRSVSWYQQTPGQGLQFLFEYFSETQRNKGNFPGRFSGRQFSNSRSEMNVSTLELGDSALYLCASSSGQNEKLFFGSGTQLSVL.

The J gene is TRBJ2-3, the V gene TRBV9; TRBD2 matches 8 bases. This CDR3 has 16 residues. The V and J ends lost 0 bases and 0 bases, in that order; junction bases with no gene match: 3. Per germline, CDR1 SGDLS and CDR2 YYNGEE. This chain's CDR3 is CASSVAGGTSTDTQYF. The CDR3 DNA follows: TGTGCCAGCAGCGTAGCGGGGGGGACTAGCACAGATACGCAGTATTTT.

The CDR3 bases are TGCGCCAGCAGTCTGGAAAGGGAGTGGACCGGGGAGCTGTTTTTT. This gives the protein CASSLEREWTGELFF. The chain joins TRBV10-2 to TRBJ2-2, with D perhaps matching TRBD2 (5 bases). The CDR3 has 15 amino acids. From germline, CDR1 is WSHSY and CDR2 SAAADI. V lost 5 bases and J 5 bases, leaving 15 bases between the germline ends.

The V gene is TRBV28, the J gene TRBJ1-3; D not certain. From germline, CDR1 is MDHEN and CDR2 SYDVKM. V was cut by 8 bases and J by 0 bases, with 8 bases left in between. There are 13 residues in the CDR3. For the CDR3, the DNA is TGTGCCAGCTTCGAAGCCTCTGGAAACACCATATATTTT. This codes for CASFEASGNTIYF.

This clone has a single count. V usage is TRBV4-1 and J usage is TRBJ2-7; TRBD2 matches 12 bases. The junction had 8 bases not matched to a gene; V was cut back by 6 bases and J by 5 bases. The length of the CDR3 is 15 residues. Germline CDR1 reads MGHRA; CDR2 reads YSYEKL. CDR3 sequence reads: CASSLLAGGAHEQYF. CDR3 DNA sequence: TGCGCCAGCAGTCTCCTAGCGGGGGGGGCCCACGAGCAGTACTTC.